This TCR beta chain was recorded in a study of blood T cell repertoires in COVID-19. Study-level background: Samples of COVID-19 (acute and convalescent) were obtained from the United States, Italy and Spain. Sources were T cells, B-cell-depleted T cells, or PBMCs; the material itself was cDNA or gDNA.

Original data processing: From reference gene primer amplification, estimates of nucleated cell counts were derived. Repertoires were generated with immunoSEQ multiplex PCR, while TCRdb's copy carries only in-frame clones and drops some. D and trimming come from the DNA, and the V and J calls and clone size come from that table. The table has some 260,000 clones, roughly nine tenths seen once. Unmatched junction bases numbered 3, after V lost 0 bases and J lost 2 bases. Per germline, CDR1 MNHNS and CDR2 SASEGT. This CDR3 is 15 amino acids long. This clone came up a few times. V and J are TRBV6-1 and TRBJ1-2, with 7 bases lining up with TRBD1. Sequencing input: peripheral blood. The receptor was derived from a man aged 18 to 30 with active or convalescent COVID-19. The CDR3 sequence is CASSEATGPNYGYTF. The CDR3 bases are TGTGCCAGCAGTGAAGCGACAGGGCCCAACTATGGCTACACCTTC.